These 13 T cell receptor beta chains share one sample of origin, sequenced in a study of T cell responses to AZD1222 COVID-19 vaccine. The method was immunoSEQ multiplex PCR; TCRdb's version includes in-frame clones alone and lacks a portion of them. Of 80,000 or so clones in the sample, about 90% are singletons; the top ten hold about 1.4%. The sequencing used peripheral blood, collected on day 0 of AZD1222 vaccination. The receptors shown here come from an adult in good health.

The chain has TRBV11-2 and TRBJ1-4, with 7 positions matching TRBD1. Looked up from germline, CDR1 is SGHAT and CDR2 is FQNNGV. The CDR3 consists of 14 residues. With 0 bases clipped from V and 7 bases from J, the junction kept 2 bases outside the gene matches. The chain's CDR3 is CASSLDRGPEKLFF. DNA of the CDR3: TGTGCCAGCAGCTTAGATAGGGGGCCTGAAAAACTGTTTTTT.

The rearrangement joins TRBV19 to TRBJ1-1; 8 bases align to TRBD1. Germline assignment: CDR1 LNHDA and CDR2 SQIVND (reference sequence). The CDR3 loop spans 13 amino acids. Trimming removed 3 bases from V and 9 bases from J; junction bases left unmatched: 6. In nucleotides, the CDR3 is TGTGCCAGTAGTATGGGGGACAGGCTAAAAGCTTTCTTT. Protein product: CASSMGDRLKAFF.

This clone was found once. The CDR3 here is CASSSLGGRPQHF. CDR3 bases: TGTGCCAGCAGCTCTTTGGGGGGAAGGCCCCAGCATTTT. The V gene is TRBV3-1 (or the pseudogene TRBV3-2), the J gene TRBJ1-5; a possible D gene is TRBD1 (5 bases). V was trimmed by 5 bases and J by 9 bases, leaving 14 bases between them. CDR1 is LGHDT and CDR2 is YNNKEL in the germline V gene (reference sequence). CDR3 size: 13 residues.

The genes are TRBV2 and TRBJ1-1, with 7 nucleotides matching TRBD1. V trimming: 9 bases; J trimming: 6 bases; junction bases outside the gene matches: 13. Germline CDR1 and CDR2: SNHLY and FYNNEI. This CDR3 has 14 amino acids. Here the CDR3 reads CARLTGPRRSEAFF. The CDR3 DNA sequence: TGTGCCAGATTGACAGGGCCCCGAAGATCTGAAGCTTTCTTT. Variable domain in full (rest from reference TRBV2 and TRBJ1-1): EPEVTQTPSHQVTQMGQEVILRCVPISNHLYFYWYRQILGQKVEFLVSFYNNEISEKSEIFDDQFSVERPDGSNFTLKIRSTKLEDSAMYFCARLTGPRRSEAFFGQGTRLTVV.

This chain links TRBV29-1 with TRBJ2-7; tentatively, D is TRBD2 (5 bases). CDR3 length: 13 amino acids. Trimming stripped 7 bases from V and 2 bases from J, with 15 bases between. The germline gives CDR1 SQVTM, CDR2 ANQGSEA. CDR3 residues: CSAEYAGTYEQYF. In DNA, the CDR3 is TGCAGCGCCGAGTACGCGGGCACCTACGAGCAGTACTTC.

The chain carries TRBV12-3 or TRBV12-4 and TRBJ1-2, with D unclear. Trimming shortened V by 6 bases and J by 7 bases, and 15 bases separated the two germline ends. The CDR3 runs 13 residues. The CDR3 sequence: CASSPAGPGGYTF. DNA for the CDR3: TGTGCCAGCAGCCCCGCGGGCCCCGGTGGCTACACCTTC.

This CDR3 is CASSFSGGGRNQPQHF. CDR3 bases: TGTGCCAGCAGCTTCAGTGGTGGGGGCCGCAATCAGCCCCAGCATTTT. V and J are TRBV11-2 and TRBJ1-5, with D tentatively TRBD1 (6 bases). Looked up from germline, CDR1 is SGHAT and CDR2 is FQNNGV. The CDR3 spans 16 residues. V lost 3 bases and J 2 bases, leaving 14 bases between the germline ends.

This clone was seen just once. The rearrangement joins TRBV7-3 to TRBJ2-5; 7 bases are a match to TRBD2. Trimming removed 2 bases from V and 2 bases from J; junction bases left unmatched: 5. CDR1 is SGHTA and CDR2 is FQGTGA in the germline V gene. CDR3 size: 15 residues. CDR3 region: CASSLFRGRQETQYF. In DNA, the CDR3 is TGTGCCAGCAGCTTATTTCGCGGGAGACAAGAGACCCAGTACTTC.

The count of this clone is one. The rearrangement joins TRBV19 to TRBJ1-2; 8 positions agree with TRBD1. V was pared by 5 bases and J by 3 bases, with 5 bases of the junction left unmatched. The germline CDR1 and CDR2 sequences are LNHDA and SQIVND (reference sequence). CDR3 length equals 14 residues. CDR3 residues: CASSWTGLDYGYTF. CDR3 DNA: TGTGCCAGTAGTTGGACAGGGCTGGACTATGGCTACACCTTC. Supplemented by reference TRBV19 and TRBJ1-2, the full variable domain reads DGGITQSPKYLFRKEGQNVTLSCEQNLNHDAMYWYRQDPGQGLRLIYYSQIVNDFQKGDIAEGYSVSREKKESFPLTVTSAQKNPTAFYLCASSWTGLDYGYTFGSGTRLTVV.

The rearrangement links TRBV6-5 to TRBJ1-2; TRBD1 matches at 7 bases. Germline CDR1 reads MNHEY; CDR2 reads SVGAGI. This CDR3 spans 15 amino acids. Unmatched junction bases numbered 12, after V lost 6 bases and J lost 5 bases. CDR3 sequence: CASRTGPSLGYGYTF. DNA for the CDR3: TGTGCCAGCAGGACAGGGCCCTCGTTGGGGTATGGCTACACCTTC.

V and J are TRBV5-1 and TRBJ1-4; D is perhaps TRBD1 (6 bases). V shed 3 bases and J shed 0 bases, with 9 bases lying between them. The CDR3 loop spans 15 amino acids. Germline loops: CDR1 SGHRS, CDR2 YFSETQ. The DNA for the CDR3 is TGCGCCAGCAGCTCAACAGGGACAACTAATGAAAAACTGTTTTTT. This translates into CASSSTGTTNEKLFF.

The V and J genes are TRBV5-5 and TRBJ1-5; a possible D gene is TRBD1 (5 bases). CDR1 SGHKS and CDR2 YYEKEE come from the germline V gene (reference sequence). V was trimmed by 3 bases and J by 1 base, leaving 8 bases between them. CDR3 size: 14 residues. CDR3 sequence: CASSSRQSNQPQHF. The CDR3 DNA reads TGTGCCAGCAGCTCGCGACAGAGCAATCAGCCCCAGCATTTT.

This sequence joins TRBV18 and TRBJ2-1, with a tentative D call TRBD1 (5 bases). In germline, CDR1 is KGHSH, CDR2 LQKENI. The CDR3 loop spans 15 amino acids. V was clipped by 1 base and J by 2 bases, with 9 bases between them. In DNA form, the CDR3 reads TGTGCCAGCTCACCACGGCAGGGTCCCTACAATGAGCAGTTCTTC. It is translated as CASSPRQGPYNEQFF.